This T cell receptor beta chain was observed in a study of cytomegalovirus exposure and HLA in healthy donors. Primers: 60 Vbeta forward and 13 Jbeta reverse. TCRdb's table, derived via immunoSEQ multiplex PCR, lists solely in-frame clones and lacks some. The repertoire holds around 93,000 clones, with less than 80% as singletons. There were likely unrecorded immune exposures, though donors were nominally healthy when sampled. V lost 5 bases and J lost 4; bases outside the gene matches: 5. The V gene's germline CDR1 is SGHAT and CDR2 FQNNGV. The CDR3 totals 13 residues. As regards this clone: Its antigen is unknown.

Study results and caveats: Some TCR beta chains (about 180 of them) were listed as cytomegalovirus-associated. Among TCR sequences, most were rare, though some public TCRs appeared in many donors.

Sample: PBMCs. The V call is TRBV11-2, the J call TRBJ2-7, with 7 bases aligning to TRBD2. The receptor's source is a boy between 10 and 17 years old in good health and CMV-seropositive. The CDR3 is CASSPSGGYEQYF. The CDR3 region has the DNA TGTGCCAGCAGCCCGTCCGGGGGGTACGAGCAGTACTTC.